This paragraph reports one TCR beta chain. Its antigen remains unidentified. Clinical symptoms, serum thyroxine and TRAb, thyroid ultrasound and orbital computed tomography were used for the diagnoses. TCR beta CDR3 sequences were amplified from RNA transcripts. HTBI primers drove first-round RT-PCR of the TCR CDR3. TCRdb reprocessed the multiplex PCR reads via MiXCR and lists one record per CDR3 protein. The sample consists of hundreds of thousands of distinct CDR3 sequences, roughly 14% of them appearing once. This entry is derived from a study of T cells in Graves' hyperthyroidism and ophthalmopathy. General study results and limits: A 13 V-J signature model discriminated ophthalmopathy versus stable hyperthyroidism. The blood repertoire included most of the expanded thyroid clonotypes above 0.001.

The CDR3 has 14 residues. Germline V gene data show CDR1 as KGHSH and CDR2 as LQKENI. Trimming took 6 bases from V and 4 from J, leaving 15 bases between them. The sample taken for sequencing was blood. The receptor was isolated from a middle-aged woman with Graves' ophthalmopathy. The rearrangement links TRBV18 to TRBJ2-5; D is possibly TRBD2 (6 bases). The CDR3 sequence is CASSPGEFGETQYF. CDR3 bases: TGTGCCAGCTCCCCGGGGGAGTTTGGAGAGACCCAGTACTTC.